This T cell receptor (beta chain) was obtained from a study of T cell changes during pregnancy in multiple sclerosis. The CDR3 is 12 residues long. Germline CDR1 is SGHAT and CDR2 is FQNNGV. The V gene lost 0 bases and the J gene lost 7 bases, with 7 bases spanning the gap. The repertoire was sequenced with immunoSEQ multiplex PCR; TCRdb's copy has only in-frame clones and lacks some. Of 30,000 to 45,000 clones in the sample, about 90% were seen once. Sequenced here: CD4+ T cells from peripheral blood mononuclear cells, sampled before pregnancy. This clonotype was obtained from a female donor with multiple sclerosis, enrolled in a pregnancy study. The V gene is TRBV11-2, the J gene TRBJ2-7; a possible D gene is TRBD2 (5 bases). In DNA, the CDR3 is TGTGCCAGCAGCTTAGATCGAGGGGAGCAGTACTTC. Translation: CASSLDRGEQYF.